These 8 T cell receptor beta chains came from one sample sequenced in a study of lung T cells in sarcoidosis with Löfgren's syndrome (dated by TCRdb to the late 2010s). The reads were generated on an Illumina MiSeq. The public reads were run again by TCRdb, first through fastp at Q25 and then through MiXCR, and only productive beta chains were kept. Each CDR3 protein gets just one entry, which takes the most common genes and DNA from the rows behind it. The sample contains roughly 63,000 distinct CDR3 sequences, over 20% of them found a single time. The ten most abundant clones make up about 2.2% of the sample. Sequenced: CD4+ T cells from PBMCs. All receptors come from a human donor with sarcoidosis (Löfgren's syndrome or another form), or a control subject (not recorded which).

The chain is built from TRBV5-1 and TRBJ1-1; no firm D call. The ends were cut back, 0 bases at V and 1 base at J, with 7 bases in the middle. The CDR3 has 14 amino acids. Germline V gives CDR1 SGHRS, CDR2 YFSETQ. CDR3: CASSLAAKNTEAFF. The DNA for the CDR3 is TGCGCCAGCAGCTTGGCCGCGAAGAACACTGAAGCTTTCTTT. Full variable domain (outside the CDR3, taken from reference TRBV5-1 and TRBJ1-1): KAGVTQTPRYLIKTRGQQVTLSCSPISGHRSVSWYQQTPGQGLQFLFEYFSETQRNKGNFPGRFSGRQFSNSRSEMNVSTLELGDSALYLCASSLAAKNTEAFFGQGTRLTVV.

The table lists this clonotype with a count of one. The rearrangement links TRBV20-1 to TRBJ2-1, with TRBD1 matching 11 bases. With V trimmed by 6 bases and J by 8 bases, 15 bases remained unmatched. The CDR3 runs 16 residues. The germline V gene encodes CDR1 DFQATT and CDR2 SNEGSKA (reference sequence). CDR3 nucleotides: TGCAGTGCCATCCGTTCCGGGACAGGGGGGTTCTATGAGCAGTTCTTC. Amino acid sequence: CSAIRSGTGGFYEQFF.

Notes on this clonotype: At one end, the junction sequence differs from germline, possibly due to a read error. The chain uses TRBV20-1 and TRBJ1-2; no firm D call. Germline CDR1 reads DFQATT; CDR2 reads SNEGSKA (reference sequence). This CDR3 comprises 15 residues. The CDR3 loop is CSVKPFGMANYGHTF. The CDR3 DNA is TGCAGTGTTAAACCCTTTGGGATGGCTAACTATGGCCACACCTTC.

This clonotype showed up just a few times. The chain links TRBV3-1 to TRBJ2-1; TRBD1 aligns across 7 bases. Trimming at V came to 0 bases and at J to 5 bases, leaving 7 bases not matched to a gene. The CDR3 is made up of 16 amino acids. The germline gives CDR1 LGHDT, CDR2 YNNKEL (reference sequence). CDR3 coding DNA: TGTGCCAGCAGCCAAGATCGACGGACAGGTCACAATGAGCAGTTCTTC. Its translation is CASSQDRRTGHNEQFF.

The chain links TRBV7-9 to TRBJ2-7, with 9 bases fitting TRBD1. The trim removed 1 base at V and 5 bases at J, leaving 9 bases unmatched. Germline loops: CDR1 SEHNR, CDR2 FQNEAQ (reference sequence). CDR3 length: 16 amino acids. This CDR3 is CASSLDPGQGAHEQYF. The CDR3 nucleotides are TGTGCCAGCAGCTTAGATCCGGGACAGGGAGCCCACGAGCAGTACTTC.

At least ten counts were recorded for this clonotype. V usage is TRBV6-1 and J usage is TRBJ2-5, with TRBD2 as a possible D gene (5 bases). This CDR3 comprises 14 residues. The V gene's germline CDR1 is MNHNS and CDR2 SASEGT. V was shortened by 6 bases and J by 5 bases, with 16 bases between the two germline ends. Here the CDR3 DNA reads TGTGCCAGCAGACTACTCGGGGATCTGGAGACCCAGTACTTC. Residues: CASRLLGDLETQYF.

This clonotype showed up many times. CDR3 sequence (DNA): TGTGCCAGCAGTGACAGCCACAAAAACATTCAGTACTTC. Its protein is CASSDSHKNIQYF. The rearrangement uses TRBV25-1 and TRBJ2-4; unclear D gene. Trimming left V 3 bases short and J 3 bases short, with 6 bases between. The CDR3 has 13 amino acids. Per germline, CDR1 MGHDK and CDR2 SYGVNS.

The chain recombines TRBV6-6 with TRBJ2-3; 12 nucleotides match TRBD2. Germline V lookup: CDR1 MNHNY, CDR2 SVGAGI (reference sequence). V lost 11 bases to trimming and J lost 4 bases; unmatched junction nucleotides: 13. The CDR3 totals 16 residues. CDR3 sequence (DNA): TGTGCCGGCCGAGCCGAGACTAGCGGGAGCGCAGATACGCAGTATTTT. Translation gives CAGRAETSGSADTQYF.